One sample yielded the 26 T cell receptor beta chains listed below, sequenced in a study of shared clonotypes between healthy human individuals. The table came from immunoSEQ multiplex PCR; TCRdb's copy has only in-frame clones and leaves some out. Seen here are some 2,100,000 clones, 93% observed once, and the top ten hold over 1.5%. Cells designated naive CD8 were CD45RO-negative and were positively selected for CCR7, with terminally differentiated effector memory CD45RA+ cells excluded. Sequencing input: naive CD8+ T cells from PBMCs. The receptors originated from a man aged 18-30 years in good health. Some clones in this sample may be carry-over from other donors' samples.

CDR3 sequence: CASRGKGSTGPYEQYF. In DNA form, the CDR3 reads TGTGCCAGCAGGGGCAAGGGCTCGACAGGGCCCTACGAGCAGTACTTC. V is TRBV7-9 and J is TRBJ2-7, with TRBD1 identical over 7 bases. Germline CDR1 SEHNR, CDR2 FQNEAQ (reference sequence). Trimming at V came to 6 bases and at J to 2 bases, leaving 13 bases not matched to a gene. The CDR3 extends over 16 amino acids.

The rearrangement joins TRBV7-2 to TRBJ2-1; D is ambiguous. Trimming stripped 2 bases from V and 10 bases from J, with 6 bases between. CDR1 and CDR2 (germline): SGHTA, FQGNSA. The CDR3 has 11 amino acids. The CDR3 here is CASSLLLEQFF. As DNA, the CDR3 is TGTGCCAGCAGCTTATTATTAGAGCAGTTCTTC.

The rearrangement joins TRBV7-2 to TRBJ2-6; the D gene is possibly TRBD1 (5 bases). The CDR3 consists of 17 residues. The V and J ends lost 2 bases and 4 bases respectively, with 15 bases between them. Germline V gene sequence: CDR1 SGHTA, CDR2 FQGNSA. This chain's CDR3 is CASSLRRGREGANVLTF. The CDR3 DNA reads TGTGCCAGCAGCTTAAGACGTGGCAGGGAAGGGGCCAACGTCCTGACTTTC.

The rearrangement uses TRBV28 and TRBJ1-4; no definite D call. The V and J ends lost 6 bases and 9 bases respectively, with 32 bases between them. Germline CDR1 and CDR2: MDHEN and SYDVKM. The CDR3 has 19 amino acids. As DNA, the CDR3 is TGTGCCAGCAGCCCCGGGATGCCGGAGGAGGGAGGGCCACTTAAAAAACTGTTTTTT. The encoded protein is CASSPGMPEEGGPLKKLFF.

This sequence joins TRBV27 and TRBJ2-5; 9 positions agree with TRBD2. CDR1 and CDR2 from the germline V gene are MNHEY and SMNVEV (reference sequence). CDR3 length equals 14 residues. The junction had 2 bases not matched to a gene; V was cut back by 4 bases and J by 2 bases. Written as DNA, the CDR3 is TGTGCCAGCAGTTCTAGCGGGGAACAAGAGACCCAGTACTTC. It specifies CASSSSGEQETQYF.

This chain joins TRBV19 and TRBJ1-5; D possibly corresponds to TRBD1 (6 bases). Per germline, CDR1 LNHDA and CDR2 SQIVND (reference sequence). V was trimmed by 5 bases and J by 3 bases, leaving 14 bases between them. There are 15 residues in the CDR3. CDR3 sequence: CASSPRAGDNQPQHF. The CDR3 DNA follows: TGTGCCAGTAGTCCGAGGGCAGGGGACAATCAGCCCCAGCATTTT.

The CDR3 protein is CASMPGTGEMNTEAFF. The DNA of the CDR3 is TGTGCCAGTATGCCTGGGACAGGTGAAATGAACACTGAAGCTTTCTTT. The genes are TRBV28 and TRBJ1-1; TRBD1 agrees at 8 bases. CDR1 is MDHEN and CDR2 is SYDVKM in the germline V gene. The length of the CDR3 is 16 residues. J was trimmed by 0 bases and V by 9 bases; bases with no gene match: 12.

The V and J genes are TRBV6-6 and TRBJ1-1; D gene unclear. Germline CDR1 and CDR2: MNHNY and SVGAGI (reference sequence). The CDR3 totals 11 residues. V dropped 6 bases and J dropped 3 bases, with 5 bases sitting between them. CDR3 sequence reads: CASSQYTEAFF. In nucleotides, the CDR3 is TGTGCCAGCAGCCAATACACTGAAGCTTTCTTT.

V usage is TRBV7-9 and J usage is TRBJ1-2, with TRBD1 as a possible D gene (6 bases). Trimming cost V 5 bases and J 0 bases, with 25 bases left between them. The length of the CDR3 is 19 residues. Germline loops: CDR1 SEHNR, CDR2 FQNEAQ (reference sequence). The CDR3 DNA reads TGTGCCAGCAGCCCACAGGGCTCCCCGGGGCTCTCAGCTAACTATGGCTACACCTTC. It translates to CASSPQGSPGLSANYGYTF. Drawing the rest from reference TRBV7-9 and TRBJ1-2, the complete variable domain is DTGVSQNPRHKITKRGQNVTFRCDPISEHNRLYWYRQTLGQGPEFLTYFQNEAQLEKSRLLSDRFSAERPKGSFSTLEIQRTEQGDSAMYLCASSPQGSPGLSANYGYTFGSGTRLTVV.

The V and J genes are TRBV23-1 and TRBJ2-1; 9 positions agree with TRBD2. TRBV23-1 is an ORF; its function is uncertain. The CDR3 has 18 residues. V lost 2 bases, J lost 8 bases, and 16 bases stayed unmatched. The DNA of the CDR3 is TGCGCCAGCAGTCAAAGCCCAGTGTGGCGGGAGGGTACTCATGAGCAGTTCTTC. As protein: CASSQSPVWREGTHEQFF.

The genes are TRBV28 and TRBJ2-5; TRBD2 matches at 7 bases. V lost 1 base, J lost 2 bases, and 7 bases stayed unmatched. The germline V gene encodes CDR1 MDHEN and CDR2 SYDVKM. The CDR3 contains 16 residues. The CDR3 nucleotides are TGTGCCAGCAGTTTATCCGCCTGGGGAGGGCAAGAGACCCAGTACTTC. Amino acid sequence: CASSLSAWGGQETQYF.

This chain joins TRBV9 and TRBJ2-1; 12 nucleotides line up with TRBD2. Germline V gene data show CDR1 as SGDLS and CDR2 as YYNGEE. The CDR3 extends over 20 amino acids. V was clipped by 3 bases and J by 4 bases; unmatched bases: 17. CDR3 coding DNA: TGTGCCAGCAGCGGAGGGGAAACAAGGGGGACTAGCGGGTTATACAATGAGCAGTTCTTC. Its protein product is CASSGGETRGTSGLYNEQFF.

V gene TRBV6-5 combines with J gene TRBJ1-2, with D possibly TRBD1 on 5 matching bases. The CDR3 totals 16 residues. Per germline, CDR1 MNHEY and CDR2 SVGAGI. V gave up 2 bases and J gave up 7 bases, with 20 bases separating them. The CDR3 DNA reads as TGTGCCAGCAGTTACGCTCGGCAAGGGACTCCCTTTGGCTACACCTTC. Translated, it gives CASSYARQGTPFGYTF.

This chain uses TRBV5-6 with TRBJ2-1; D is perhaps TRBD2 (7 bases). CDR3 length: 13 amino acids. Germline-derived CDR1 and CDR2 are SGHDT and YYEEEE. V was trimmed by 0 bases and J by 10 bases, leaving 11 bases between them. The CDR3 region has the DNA TGTGCCAGCAGCTTGGGCGGGGGCGGAGAGCAGTTCTTC. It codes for CASSLGGGGEQFF.

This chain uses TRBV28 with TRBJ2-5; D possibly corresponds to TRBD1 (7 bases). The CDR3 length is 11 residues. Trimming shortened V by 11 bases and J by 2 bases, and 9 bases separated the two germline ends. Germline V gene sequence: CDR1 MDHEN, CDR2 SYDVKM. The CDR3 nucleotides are TGTGCCGCGGGACAGCAAGAGACCCAGTACTTC. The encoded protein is CAAGQQETQYF.

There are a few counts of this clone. The CDR3 loop reads CASSLVVRGAYGYTF. CDR3 nucleotide sequence: TGTGCCAGCAGCTTAGTTGTCCGGGGAGCCTATGGCTACACCTTC. The chain joins TRBV7-9 to TRBJ1-2; no firm D call. Germline V gives CDR1 SEHNR, CDR2 FQNEAQ (reference sequence). The CDR3 contains 15 residues. Between the trimmed V and J ends, which lost 1 base and 4 bases, there was a span of 13 bases.

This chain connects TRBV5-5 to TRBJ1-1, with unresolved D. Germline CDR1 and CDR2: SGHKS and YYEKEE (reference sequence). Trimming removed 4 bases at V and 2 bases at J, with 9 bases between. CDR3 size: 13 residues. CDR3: CASSLHFNTEAFF. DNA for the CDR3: TGTGCCAGCAGCCTCCACTTTAACACTGAAGCTTTCTTT. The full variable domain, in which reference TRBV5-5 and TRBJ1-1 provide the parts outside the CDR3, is DAGVTQSPTHLIKTRGQQVTLRCSPISGHKSVSWYQQVLGQGPQFIFQYYEKEERGRGNFPDRFSARQFPNYSSELNVNALLLGDSALYLCASSLHFNTEAFFGQGTRLTVV.

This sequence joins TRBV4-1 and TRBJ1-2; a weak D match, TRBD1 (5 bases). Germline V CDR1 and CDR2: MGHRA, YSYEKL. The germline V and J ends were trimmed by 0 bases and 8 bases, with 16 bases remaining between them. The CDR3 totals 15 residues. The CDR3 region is CASSQDGSLGGGYTF. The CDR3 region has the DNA TGCGCCAGCAGCCAAGATGGGTCTCTTGGGGGGGGCTACACCTTC.

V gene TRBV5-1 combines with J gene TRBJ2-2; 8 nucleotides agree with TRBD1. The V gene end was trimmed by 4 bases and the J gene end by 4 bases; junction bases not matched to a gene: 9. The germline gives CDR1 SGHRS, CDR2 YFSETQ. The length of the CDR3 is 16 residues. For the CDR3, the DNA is TGCGCCAGCAGCCCCGACAGGGGATCTGGCACCGGGGAGCTGTTTTTT. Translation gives CASSPDRGSGTGELFF.

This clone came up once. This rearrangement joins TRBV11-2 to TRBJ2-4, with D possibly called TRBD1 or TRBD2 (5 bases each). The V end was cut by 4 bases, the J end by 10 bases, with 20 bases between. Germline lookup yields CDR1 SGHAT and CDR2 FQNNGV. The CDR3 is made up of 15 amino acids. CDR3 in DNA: TGTGCCAGCAGCTCCCCGGGACCACCTCCTAGGATTCAGTACTTC. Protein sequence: CASSSPGPPPRIQYF. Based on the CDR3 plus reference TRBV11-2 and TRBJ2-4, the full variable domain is EAGVAQSPRYKIIEKRQSVAFWCNPISGHATLYWYQQILGQGPKLLIQFQNNGVVDDSQLPKDRFSAERLKGVDSTLKIQPAKLEDSAVYLCASSSPGPPPRIQYFGAGTRLSVL.

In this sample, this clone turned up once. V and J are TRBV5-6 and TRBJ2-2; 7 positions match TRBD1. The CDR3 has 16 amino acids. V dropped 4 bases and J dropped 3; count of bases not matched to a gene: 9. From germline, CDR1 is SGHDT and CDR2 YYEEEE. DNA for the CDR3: TGTGCCAGCAGCCCCGCCACAGGGGTGGACACCGGGGAGCTGTTTTTT. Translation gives CASSPATGVDTGELFF.

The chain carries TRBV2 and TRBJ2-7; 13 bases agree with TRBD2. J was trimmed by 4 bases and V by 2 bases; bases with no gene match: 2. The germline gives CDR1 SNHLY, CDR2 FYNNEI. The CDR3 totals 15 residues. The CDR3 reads CASSETSGRGYEQYF. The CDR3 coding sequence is TGTGCCAGCAGTGAAACTAGCGGGAGGGGATACGAGCAGTACTTC.

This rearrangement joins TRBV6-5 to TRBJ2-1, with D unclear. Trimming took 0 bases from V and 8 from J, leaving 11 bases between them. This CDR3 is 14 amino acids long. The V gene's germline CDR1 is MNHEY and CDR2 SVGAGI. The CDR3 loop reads CASSYSGPDDEQFF. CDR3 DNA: TGTGCCAGCAGTTACTCAGGTCCAGACGATGAGCAGTTCTTC.

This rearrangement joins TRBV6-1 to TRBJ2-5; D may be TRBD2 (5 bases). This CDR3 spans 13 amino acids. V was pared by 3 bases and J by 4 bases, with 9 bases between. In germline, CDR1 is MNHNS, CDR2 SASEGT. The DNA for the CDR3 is TGTGCCAGCAGTGAGTCCCGGGGAGAGACCCAGTACTTC. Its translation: CASSESRGETQYF.

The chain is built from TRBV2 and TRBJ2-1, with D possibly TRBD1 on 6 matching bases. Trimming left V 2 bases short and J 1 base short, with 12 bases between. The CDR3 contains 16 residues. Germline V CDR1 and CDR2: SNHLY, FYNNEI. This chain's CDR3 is CASSELGARSYNEQFF. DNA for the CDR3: TGTGCCAGCAGTGAACTGGGGGCAAGGTCCTACAATGAGCAGTTCTTC.

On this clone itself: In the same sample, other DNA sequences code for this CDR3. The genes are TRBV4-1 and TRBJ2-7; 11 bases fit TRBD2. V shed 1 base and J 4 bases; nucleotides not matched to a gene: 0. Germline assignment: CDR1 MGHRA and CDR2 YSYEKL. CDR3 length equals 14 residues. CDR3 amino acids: CASSQGLAGYEQYF. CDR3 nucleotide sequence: TGCGCCAGCAGCCAAGGACTAGCGGGATACGAGCAGTACTTC.